One sample yielded the 10 T cell receptor beta chains listed below, sequenced in a study of cytomegalovirus exposure and HLA in healthy donors. With 60 Vbeta and 13 Jbeta primers, the PCR was carried out. Clones were read by immunoSEQ multiplex PCR, and TCRdb kept only the in-frame ones, dropping some. This sample has tens of thousands of clones, with approximately 80% found just once. Material: PBMCs. The source is a woman between 35 and 50 years old in good health and CMV-seronegative.

The CDR3 DNA is TGCAGCGGCCGGACAGCCGATATCTACGAGCAGTACTTC. Protein product: CSGRTADIYEQYF. The chain couples TRBV29-1 to TRBJ2-7; a weak D match, TRBD1 (6 bases). CDR1 and CDR2 (germline): SQVTM, ANQGSEA. The V and J ends lost 7 bases and 3 bases respectively, with 16 bases between them. The CDR3 has 13 residues.

The chain combines TRBV28 with TRBJ2-7, with D possibly matching TRBD1 (6 bases). This CDR3 spans 14 amino acids. V was shortened by 3 bases and J by 5 bases, with 14 bases between the two germline ends. CDR1 is MDHEN, CDR2 SYDVKM, per germline. CDR3 nucleotides: TGTGCCAGCAGTTTTATCACAGGGATCCACGAGCAGTACTTC. It specifies CASSFITGIHEQYF.

The CDR3 reads CASSPRTGNYGYTF. CDR3 sequence (DNA): TGTGCCAGCAGCCCACGGACAGGGAACTATGGCTACACCTTC. The chain uses TRBV7-9 and TRBJ1-2; 8 positions agree with TRBD1. The CDR3 spans 14 residues. The junction had 4 bases not matched to a gene; V was cut back by 5 bases and J by 2 bases. CDR1 and CDR2 from the germline V gene are SEHNR and FQNEAQ (reference sequence).

The V call is TRBV7-9, the J call TRBJ2-7, with 10 bases aligning to TRBD2. The CDR3 has 15 residues. With 5 bases clipped from V and 7 bases from J, the junction kept 11 bases outside the gene matches. Germline V gene lookup returns CDR1 SEHNR and CDR2 FQNEAQ (reference sequence). The CDR3 nucleotides read TGTGCCAGCAGCCCAAGAGGCCTAGCGGGAGAGGAGCAGTACTTC. This translates into CASSPRGLAGEEQYF.

The rearrangement uses TRBV30 and TRBJ2-7; the match to TRBD2 covers 7 bases. The V segment lost 1 base and the J segment 6 bases; nucleotides outside the gene matches: 6. Germline CDR1 reads GTSNPN; CDR2 reads SVGIG (reference sequence). The CDR3 extends over 13 amino acids. The CDR3 DNA follows: TGTGCCTGGAGTGGGGTACTAGCGAGCGAGCAGTACTTC. It encodes CAWSGVLASEQYF.

The rearrangement joins TRBV6-1 to TRBJ1-2, with D possibly TRBD1 on 5 matching bases. Germline V gene sequence: CDR1 MNHNS, CDR2 SASEGT. The CDR3 runs to 15 residues. V was trimmed by 8 bases and J by 0 bases, leaving 16 bases between them. The CDR3 DNA is TGTGCCAGCGGACTGGAGCGGGGGGCTAACTATGGCTACACCTTC. This translates into CASGLERGANYGYTF.

This clone was recorded a few times. The chain joins TRBV6-1 to TRBJ2-7; 8 bases line up with TRBD2. The CDR3 runs 14 residues. Trimming at V came to 8 bases and at J to 0 bases, leaving 6 bases not matched to a gene. In germline, CDR1 is MNHNS, CDR2 SASEGT. The DNA for the CDR3 is TGTGCCAGCGAGCCCAGCGGGAGCTCCTACGAGCAGTACTTC. Protein: CASEPSGSSYEQYF.

This clone was found once. The chain carries TRBV12-5 and TRBJ2-3; TRBD2 matches 9 bases. The V segment lost 0 bases and the J segment 6 bases; nucleotides outside the gene matches: 19. This CDR3 comprises 20 residues. Germline loops: CDR1 LGHNT, CDR2 FRNRAP. The CDR3 DNA reads TGTGCTAGTGGTTTGGTAAGGGGGAGGCTAGCGGGAAAGGTTTCGGATACGCAGTATTTT. The encoded protein is CASGLVRGRLAGKVSDTQYF.

Comment on this clone: The sample contains more than one DNA sequence encoding this CDR3. The genes are TRBV4-3 and TRBJ2-3; 11 bases line up with TRBD2. Germline V gene lookup returns CDR1 LGHNA and CDR2 YSLEER. This CDR3 contains 16 residues. V was clipped by 3 bases and J by 2 bases; unmatched bases: 4. CDR3 amino acids: CASSHIAGGNTDTQYF. For the CDR3, the DNA is TGCGCCAGCAGCCATATAGCGGGGGGGAACACAGATACGCAGTATTTT.

This clone is classed as large. The chain links TRBV6-5 to TRBJ2-7; maybe TRBD1 (6 bases). CDR3 length equals 12 residues. Trimming shortened V by 4 bases and J by 6 bases, and 10 bases separated the two germline ends. Germline V lookup: CDR1 MNHEY, CDR2 SVGAGI. The CDR3 is CASSLDRSEQYF. DNA for the CDR3: TGTGCCAGCAGTTTGGACAGATCCGAGCAGTACTTC.